This TCR beta chain is from a study of T-cell memory formation after mild COVID-19. General study findings and limits: Contracting clones localized mainly to CM and EM when CD4+ and mainly to EMRA when CD8+.

CDR1 SGHAT and CDR2 FQNNGV come from the germline V gene. The ends lost 6 bases at V and 3 bases at J; junction bases unmatched: 3. The CDR3 totals 13 residues. This clonotype was observed a handful of times. No antigen is known for it. TCR alpha and TCR beta cDNA libraries carrying sample barcodes and UMIs were produced by 5'RACE using constant-segment primers. TCRdb itself ran the 5' RACE reads through MiXCR, one entry per CDR3 protein. The sample lists roughly 170,000 distinct CDR3 sequences, approximately 18% occurring once. The genes are TRBV11-2 and TRBJ2-3; 7 bases line up with TRBD2. The TCR was taken from a man younger than 35 who had mild COVID-19 (a few samples of this study predate the infection). Cell type and time point are not known. What was sequenced was PBMCs or a T cell subset sorted from them (not recorded which). The CDR3 loop is CASSLAATDTQYF. The CDR3 DNA follows: TGTGCCAGCAGTCTAGCGGCAACAGATACGCAGTATTTT.